Given below is one T cell receptor (beta chain) in context. This record comes from a study of cytomegalovirus exposure and HLA in healthy donors. This CDR3 has 13 amino acids. The junction had 8 bases not matched to a gene; V was cut back by 3 bases and J by 7 bases. In germline, CDR1 is GTSNPN, CDR2 SVGIG (reference sequence). Researchers ran the PCR with 60 Vbeta and 13 Jbeta primers. This table comes from immunoSEQ multiplex PCR, and its TCRdb copy is limited to in-frame clones, with some not included. The table has 150,000 to 200,000 clones, 60% to 80% seen once. Sequencing was carried out using PBMCs. This rearrangement joins TRBV30 to TRBJ1-1, with 7 bases matching TRBD1. The TCR sequence derives from a young man in good health and CMV-seropositive. CDR3 DNA sequence: TGTGCCTGGAGCTTAGGGGGCAAGGGTGAAGCTTTCTTT. Its translation: CAWSLGGKGEAFF.